This TCR beta chain was retrieved from a study of long-term antiretroviral therapy in people with HIV (dated by TCRdb to between 2022 and 2023). About the study as a whole: The earliest samples were collected roughly a decade before the 2015 WHO recommendation for immediate ART, at a time when ART was usually postponed until CD4 counts fell. This retrospective serial study examined whether starting ART and sustained HIV suppression were associated with changes in the composition and diversity of the TRB repertoire in peripheral blood. A total of 150 to 200 cryopreserved PBMC samples came from roughly 30 adults with confirmed HIV infection and were collected serially over a mean of roughly six years (range 1-12). Among the 30 to 35 participants with HIV, about 11 were female. No cross-contamination during QIAcube processing turned up in test extractions that ran a monoclonal T-cell line alongside 25 to 35 polyclonal samples.

The immunoSEQ hsTCRB v3.0 assay was used at survey level resolution to sequence the TRB variable region. The targeted TRB sequencing depth was about 35,000-55,000 T-cell genomes per sample. Pooled TRB libraries were sequenced on an Illumina MiSeq with a v3 150-cycle kit. The authors' analysis ran thus. Repertoire analysis ran in R within a reproducible Nextflow workflow covering QC, data transformation and analysis. LymphoSeq2, an R package for exploring AIRR-Seq data, was used to implement the custom analyses. Several samples yielding fewer than 5000 total TRB sequences were excluded, leaving 150 to 200 analyzed HIV repertoires. Of the roughly 190 retained HIV repertoires, about 61 were collected before and 120 to 140 after ART initiation. Each repertoire was downsampled to 5000 TRB nucleotide sequences, and summary statistics were averaged across 100 downsampling iterations. The analysis kept only TRB sequences whose CDR3 regions were at least seven amino acids long. Diversity was assessed using a clonality score derived from Shannon entropy and using the Gini coefficient. Repertoire networks linked the top 5000 CDR3 amino acid sequences whenever two sequences differed by an edit distance of one. For TRB CDR3 amino acid sequences, GLIPH2 was used to predict antigen specificity groups and MHC restriction. CDR3 amino acid sequences were matched against VDJdb and McPAS-TCR to flag known CMV, EBV, HIV or tissue antigen associations. Pre-ART, post-ART and control groups were compared with Wilcoxon signed-rank tests and Holm-Bonferroni correction. TCRdb's version of the immuneACCESS table is confined to in-frame rearrangements and falls short of the full clone set. An unresolved V gene accounts for under half of the shortfall where checked; the remainder is of unknown origin. V and J calls and clone size follow that table, whereas D and trimming were derived from the DNA. The sample profile shows around 24,000 clones; under 80% of them were found once. About 5.2% of the sample rests with the top ten.

For CDR1 and CDR2, the germline V gene lists SGHTA and FQGNSA. V is clipped by 5 bases and J by 3 bases, and the sequence between their germline boundaries is 19 bases long. From the cysteine up to the phenylalanine, the CDR3 has a length of 16 residues. CDR3 DNA only is kept here, 48 bases in frame from base 1. Inclusion was restricted to participants for whom at least one PBMC sample before ART initiation and at least two post-ART samples were available. Every participant with HIV received treatment in the United States of America. Cryopreserved samples of about 0.9-11 million PBMC were thawed and washed before DNA extraction. At the time of the earliest PBMC sample, participants with HIV were aged between about 23 and 54 years. PBMC samples were contributed by each participant from 1-4 timepoints before ART initiation and 2-8 timepoints after ART initiation, with a median of 7 samples. For every participant, serial HIV viral load, CD4+ T-cell count, ART history and demographic data were obtained. Genomic DNA was extracted from unsorted PBMC with a Qiagen kit on a QIAcube, processed in batches of 12 samples.

The investigation overall reported the following: Samples dated from about 2004 to 2017, and the ART regimens used may be less effective than current ones. ART initiation was associated with a significant increase in TRB diversity, but diversity stayed significantly below transplant donor controls even after long-term ART. The repertoire was dominated across all time points by expanded TRB clones identified before ART initiation, although this dominance was seen to fluctuate and to decrease in many PLHIV after ART. Since PBMC availability was limited, sequencing covered only the TCR beta chain, with no alpha chain pairing. Inferences about post-ART repertoire changes are limited because no data were available on ART adherence, viral resistance or therapy changes. HIV repertoires had narrower CDR3 length ranges than controls, and the network structure suggested an antigen-experienced repertoire that shifted only slightly toward naive after ART. Because cell numbers in pre-ART samples were limited, unsorted PBMC were profiled instead of sorted CD4+ and CD8+ T cells.

Concerning this clone: It has no known antigen specificity. Within one base of it there is no much larger clone, and no base qualities were kept.

This material consisted of unsorted PBMCs, taken 0.5 years after starting antiretroviral therapy. The sequence was collected from a woman in her 40s with HIV. This chain joins TRBV7-2 to TRBJ1-2; TRBD1 could be the D gene, as 5 bases match. The CDR3 protein sequence reads: CASSPTGMGHDYGYTF. The sequenced DNA is TGTGCCAGCAGCCCAACGGGGATGGGGCACGACTATGGCTACACCTTC.